The 10 T cell receptor beta chains presented below share a single source sample, sequenced in a study of tumor-infiltrating lymphocytes in localized non-small cell lung cancer. Profiling relied on immunoSEQ multiplex PCR, and the TCRdb table lists in-frame clones only, not all of them. The sample has approximately 15,000 clones; roughly 79% are singletons. The sequenced sample was lung tumor tissue. Receptors were obtained from a human donor with non-small cell lung cancer.

This chain's CDR3 is CASSPTGGSEKLFF. Written as DNA, the CDR3 is TGTGCCAGCAGCCCAACAGGGGGGAGTGAAAAACTGTTTTTT. The chain carries TRBV13 and TRBJ1-4, with 8 bases matching TRBD1. The CDR3 runs 14 residues. The V gene end was trimmed by 5 bases and the J gene end by 7 bases; junction bases not matched to a gene: 6. Germline lookup yields CDR1 PRHDT and CDR2 FYEKMQ (reference sequence).

V gene TRBV29-1 combines with J gene TRBJ2-5; 10 positions match TRBD2. The CDR3 length is 15 residues. Germline loops: CDR1 SQVTM, CDR2 ANQGSEA. V lost 1 base to trimming and J lost 11 bases; unmatched junction nucleotides: 13. The CDR3 sequence: CSVEVRLAGATGQYF. The CDR3 region has the DNA TGCAGCGTTGAAGTCCGGCTAGCGGGAGCTACGGGGCAGTACTTC.

V and J are TRBV27 and TRBJ1-3, with TRBD1 matching 9 bases. J gave up 2 bases and V 4 bases, and 6 bases lay outside the gene matches. The CDR3 has 16 residues. CDR1 is MNHEY and CDR2 is SMNVEV in the germline V gene (reference sequence). This CDR3 is CASSSLDRGAGNTIYF. The DNA of the CDR3 is TGTGCCAGCAGTTCCCTGGACAGGGGCGCTGGAAACACCATATATTTT.

This rearrangement joins TRBV7-8 to TRBJ1-6; no reliable D call. In germline, CDR1 is SGHVS, CDR2 FQNEAQ. V was shortened by 5 bases and J by 10 bases, with 21 bases between the two germline ends. This CDR3 comprises 16 residues. DNA for the CDR3: TGTGCCAGCAGCCCCCCCCGAAAGGCGGGTGGCTCACCCCTCCACTTT. Amino acids: CASSPPRKAGGSPLHF.

This sequence joins TRBV23-1 and TRBJ1-3, with TRBD1 matching 8 bases. TRBV23-1 qualifies as an ORF whose function is uncertain. This CDR3 spans 14 amino acids. J gave up 3 bases and V 6 bases, and 4 bases lay outside the gene matches. CDR3 nucleotides: TGCGCCAGCAGGCGGACAGGGTTTGGAAACACCATATATTTT. It yields the protein CASRRTGFGNTIYF.

The rearrangement links TRBV15 to TRBJ2-3; 10 bases line up with TRBD2. Trimming at V came to 0 bases and at J to 2 bases, leaving 5 bases not matched to a gene. In germline, CDR1 is LNHNV, CDR2 YYDKDF (reference sequence). The CDR3 totals 17 residues. CDR3 region: CATSRDGTSAYTDTQYF. The CDR3 DNA reads as TGTGCCACCAGCAGAGATGGGACTAGCGCCTACACAGATACGCAGTATTTT.

The chain carries TRBV6-1 and TRBJ2-7; 8 bases are shared with TRBD2. The germline V gene encodes CDR1 MNHNS and CDR2 SASEGT. The ends lost 3 bases at V and 5 bases at J; junction bases unmatched: 9. The CDR3 length is 15 residues. The chain's CDR3 is CASSDAVGSGNEQYF. For the CDR3, the DNA is TGTGCCAGCAGTGACGCTGTGGGTAGCGGGAACGAGCAGTACTTC.

The gene calls are TRBV5-1 and TRBJ1-5; D unclear. Germline V lookup: CDR1 SGHRS, CDR2 YFSETQ. The CDR3 extends over 16 amino acids. The V and J ends lost 3 bases and 0 bases respectively, with 13 bases between them. CDR3 DNA: TGCGCCAGCAGCTGGGGAGGGTCCTATAGCAATCAGCCCCAGCATTTT. Translated: CASSWGGSYSNQPQHF.

The chain joins TRBV2 to TRBJ1-5; D unclear. Germline CDR1 and CDR2: SNHLY and FYNNEI. The CDR3 covers 15 residues. Trimming stripped 5 bases from V and 1 base from J, with 12 bases between. In nucleotides, the CDR3 is TGTGCCAGCAGTACATCCCTGGACAGCAATCAGCCCCAGCATTTT. Encoded protein: CASSTSLDSNQPQHF.

This clone was recorded a few times. The chain employs TRBV5-6 and TRBJ1-1; D may be TRBD1 (5 bases). The CDR3 is 13 residues long. V was trimmed by 4 bases and J by 4 bases, leaving 11 bases between them. CDR1 is SGHDT, CDR2 YYEEEE, per germline. The CDR3 region is CASSGTAFTEAFF. CDR3 bases: TGTGCCAGCAGCGGGACCGCATTCACTGAAGCTTTCTTT.